The T cell receptor beta chain described here comes from a study of shared clonotypes between healthy human individuals (dated by TCRdb to 2018 to 2020). For the study in its entirety: The cohort included a few men and a couple of women between 18 and 49 years of age. Blood TCR repertoires of a handful of healthy adults were deeply sequenced to estimate repertoire size and the extent of clonotype sharing between individuals. To increase sequencing depth and limit assay-specific biases, TCR repertoire library preparation and sequencing were carried out by different laboratories using diverse techniques. Each donor's leukapheresis produced roughly between roughly 0.85 and 10 billion PBMCs. For each donor, three plates each were used for CD4 naive and CD4 memory, two plates were used for CD8 naive, and one plate was used for CD8 memory.

Broader findings and caveats from the paper: Even with the large sequencing depth, rarefaction of the sorted-subset datasets indicated that sequencing was incomplete. Pairwise subsampling indicated that sequencing depth was expected to affect the degree of clonotype sharing among donors. Naive subsets generally had larger estimated clonotype richness than memory subsets. Higher generation probabilities were observed for clonotypes shared by all four sorted-subset donors than for non-shared clonotypes. Sampling was restricted to blood, and TCR repertoires in tissues likely differ from the TCR repertoires found in blood. The genetic and exposure-history diversity represented was limited by the small number of donors. Sharing across a handful of donors was observed for approximately 5% of naive CD4, less than 4% of naive CD8, over 2% of memory CD4, and less than 0.45% of memory CD8 clonotypes.

Donors were healthy HIV-negative adults with no recently reported acute infections or vaccinations. Every donor was a Caucasian adult residing in Nashville, Tennessee, USA. CD4+ T cells were enriched through magnetic negative selection, after which naive cells were positively selected on CD45RA and the remaining negative fraction served as the memory subset. Blood was obtained by leukapheresis, after which PBMCs were separated by Ficoll-Histopaque density gradient centrifugation and cryopreserved in liquid nitrogen vapor phase. Analytical flow cytometry was used to check the purity and quantity of every magnetically sorted T cell population. Each sorted fraction had its genomic DNA isolated and then quantified by UV absorbance on a Nanodrop 2000c. The V end loses 7 bases and the J end loses 0 bases, and a stretch of 10 bases separates them. According to the germline V gene, CDR1 reads SGHRS and CDR2 reads YFSETQ. The CDR3 has 13 amino acids, counting the end cysteine and phenylalanine. Kept here is only the CDR3 DNA, which spans 39 bases and is read in frame from base 1.

As regards this clone: Its antigen is still unknown. It has no much larger one-base neighbor in the sample; base qualities were not kept.

Using the deep immunoSEQ assay, multiplex PCR amplified TCR CDR3 regions from genomic DNA. For each cell subset, the extracted genomic DNA was distributed evenly across all wells of several immunoSEQ 96-well plates, and each plate served as one replicate. For sorted subsets, approximately 210 ng genomic DNA, equal to approximately 30,000 T cell genomes, was loaded into each replicate PCR. Purified libraries were measured with a Qubit 3.0 fluorometer, size-checked on a Bioanalyzer 2100, and measured again with the KAPA Library Quantification kit. Every immunoSEQ 96-well plate was sequenced on a separate single-read 150-cycle Illumina NextSeq 550 flow cell. The paper's data handling went like this. The immunoSEQ output contained only junctional sequences without quality scores, so filtering could not match that applied to full-length reads. To assign V/J genes and CDR3, sequences were annotated against IMGT germline references using PyIR, a Python wrapper for IgBLAST v1.9. Any read was removed if the V/J assignment was weak (E-value above 1e-6), the CDR3 was missing, or the read contained stop codons, out-of-frame junctions, or ambiguous translated residues. V3J clonotypes were defined by identical inferred V gene, J gene, and CDR3 amino acid sequence. The percentage overlap between two repertoires was calculated by dividing the number of shared unique clonotypes by the size of the smaller repertoire. Richness of each repertoire was evaluated using RTK rarefaction, the Chao1 estimator, and Recon v2.1 estimates of unobserved clonotypes. Generation probabilities for all TCRbeta clonotypes obtained by the gDNA method from a handful of donors were computed using OLGA. This immuneACCESS table, as held by TCRdb, lists in-frame sequences with V and J called but not all clones. Of the missing ones, under half trace to an unresolved V gene in checked studies; the others have no known cause. From that table come the V and J calls and clone size; the DNA was used to work out D and trimming. Recorded for this sample are roughly 1,100,000 clones; about 75% of them occurred a single time. The leading ten clones occupy roughly 1.4% of the sample.

The sequence was obtained from a man aged 18 to 29 in good health. What was sequenced was memory CD4+ T cells sorted from blood. Per the publication, the cell subset or site label means: CD45RA-negative fraction. The chain is assembled from TRBV5-1 and TRBJ1-2, and possibly TRBD1, on 5 matching bases. The encoded CDR3 is CASSGQANYGYTF. The sequenced DNA: TGCGCCAGCTCAGGGCAGGCTAACTATGGCTACACCTTC.